This TCR beta chain came from a study of radiation and T cells in renal cell carcinoma. This CDR3 comprises 14 residues. The V gene's germline CDR1 is LGHNA and CDR2 YSLEER. V was cut by 4 bases and J by 3 bases, with 11 bases left in between. Specified time point: baseline pretreatment blood. Treatment described: 15 Gy SBRT to primary tumor, nephrectomy 4 weeks later. The tumor was a clear cell renal cell carcinoma. Profiled with immunoSEQ multiplex PCR; TCRdb holds only in-frame clones, not every one. The table records about 140,000 clones, approximately 87% of them present only once. The receptor was isolated from a woman between 50 and 59 years old with renal cell carcinoma. This chain links TRBV4-3 with TRBJ2-3; D is undetermined. The sample in question was blood, obtained from a patient whose treatment included radiotherapy and nephrectomy. Here the CDR3 DNA reads TGCGCCAGCAGCCCTCAAGCAGGTACAGATACGCAGTATTTT. Translation gives CASSPQAGTDTQYF.